The clone carrying this T cell receptor beta chain was seen more than once but under ten times. Repertoires were generated with immunoSEQ multiplex PCR, while TCRdb's copy carries only in-frame clones and drops some. Of 540,000 or so clones listed, about 89% are singletons. These data are taken from a study of blood T cell repertoires in COVID-19. V was clipped by 0 bases and J by 4 bases, with 12 bases between them. This CDR3 spans 15 amino acids. Per germline, CDR1 SNHLY and CDR2 FYNNEI. The rearrangement joins TRBV2 to TRBJ1-2; D is unresolved. This receptor was identified in a woman in her 50s with COVID-19, enrolled during active disease. What was sequenced was peripheral blood. CDR3 loop: CASSEATGGIYGYTF. DNA of the CDR3: TGTGCCAGCAGTGAAGCGACGGGAGGGATCTATGGCTACACCTTC.